This T cell receptor (beta chain) was identified during a study of blood T cell repertoires in COVID-19. The wider study: T cells, B-cell-depleted T cells, or PBMCs supplied cDNA or gDNA.

Some clones are missing from TCRdb's copy, which holds only in-frame ones; the method was immunoSEQ multiplex PCR. The sample shows 130,000 or so clones, under 85% of them seen only once. Recovered participants had two consecutive negative NP/OP PCR tests, healthcare professional clearance, or symptom resolution. CDR3 length: 15 amino acids. In germline, CDR1 is MDHEN, CDR2 SYDVKM. V was shortened by 2 bases and J by 3 bases, with 8 bases between the two germline ends. Sequenced material: PBMCs or T cells enriched from blood (not recorded which). The TCR sequence derives from a man aged 25 to 40 who had recovered from COVID-19. The gene calls are TRBV28 and TRBJ2-6; maybe TRBD2 (5 bases). Here the CDR3 reads CASSLRGDGANVLTF. CDR3 bases: TGTGCCAGCAGTTTACGGGGAGATGGGGCCAACGTCCTGACTTTC.